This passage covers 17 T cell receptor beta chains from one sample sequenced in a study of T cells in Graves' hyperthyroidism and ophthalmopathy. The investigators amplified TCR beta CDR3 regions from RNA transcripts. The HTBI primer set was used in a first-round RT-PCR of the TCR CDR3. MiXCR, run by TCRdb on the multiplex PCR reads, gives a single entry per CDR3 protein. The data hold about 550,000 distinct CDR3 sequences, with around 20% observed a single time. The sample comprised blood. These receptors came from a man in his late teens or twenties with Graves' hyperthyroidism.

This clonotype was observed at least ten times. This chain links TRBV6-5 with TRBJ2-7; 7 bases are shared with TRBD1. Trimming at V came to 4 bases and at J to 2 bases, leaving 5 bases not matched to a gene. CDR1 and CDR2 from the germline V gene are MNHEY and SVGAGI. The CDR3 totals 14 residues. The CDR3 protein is CASSSGTEAYEQYF. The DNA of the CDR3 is TGTGCCAGCAGTTCCGGGACAGAAGCCTACGAGCAGTACTTC.

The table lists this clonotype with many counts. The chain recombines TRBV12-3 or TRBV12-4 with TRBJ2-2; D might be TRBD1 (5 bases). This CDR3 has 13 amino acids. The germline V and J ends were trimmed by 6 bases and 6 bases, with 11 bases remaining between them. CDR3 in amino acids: CASSAGNPGELFF. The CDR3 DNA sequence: TGTGCCAGCAGCGCAGGGAATCCCGGGGAGCTGTTTTTT.

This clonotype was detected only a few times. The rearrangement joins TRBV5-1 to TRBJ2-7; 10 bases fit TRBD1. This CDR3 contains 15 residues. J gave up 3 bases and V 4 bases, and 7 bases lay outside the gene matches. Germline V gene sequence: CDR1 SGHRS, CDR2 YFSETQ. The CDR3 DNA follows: TGCGCCAGCAGCCCGATCGGGACAGGGGTCTACGAGCAGTACTTC. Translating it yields CASSPIGTGVYEQYF. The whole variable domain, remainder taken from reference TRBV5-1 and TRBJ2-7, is KAGVTQTPRYLIKTRGQQVTLSCSPISGHRSVSWYQQTPGQGLQFLFEYFSETQRNKGNFPGRFSGRQFSNSRSEMNVSTLELGDSALYLCASSPIGTGVYEQYFGPGTRLTVT.

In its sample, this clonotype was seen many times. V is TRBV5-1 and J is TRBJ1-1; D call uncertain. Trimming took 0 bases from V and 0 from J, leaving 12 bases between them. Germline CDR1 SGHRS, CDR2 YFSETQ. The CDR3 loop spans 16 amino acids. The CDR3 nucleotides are TGCGCCAGCAGCTTGGGACCAGATCTCTTGAACACTGAAGCTTTCTTT. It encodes CASSLGPDLLNTEAFF.

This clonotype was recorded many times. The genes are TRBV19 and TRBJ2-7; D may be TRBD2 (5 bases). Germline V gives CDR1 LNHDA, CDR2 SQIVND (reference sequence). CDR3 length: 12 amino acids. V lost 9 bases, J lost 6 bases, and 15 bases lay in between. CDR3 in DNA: TGTGCCAGCGACCCCTGGAGGTGCGAGCAGTACTTC. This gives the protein CASDPWRCEQYF. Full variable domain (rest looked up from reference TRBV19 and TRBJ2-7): DGGITQSPKYLFRKEGQNVTLSCEQNLNHDAMYWYRQDPGQGLRLIYYSQIVNDFQKGDIAEGYSVSREKKESFPLTVTSAQKNPTAFYLCASDPWRCEQYFGPGTRLTVT.

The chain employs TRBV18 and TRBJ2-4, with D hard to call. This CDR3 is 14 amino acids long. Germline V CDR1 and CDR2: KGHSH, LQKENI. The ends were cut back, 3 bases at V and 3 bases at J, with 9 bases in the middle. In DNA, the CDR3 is TGTGCCAGCTCACCGCCCTCGCACAAAAACATTCAGTACTTC. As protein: CASSPPSHKNIQYF.

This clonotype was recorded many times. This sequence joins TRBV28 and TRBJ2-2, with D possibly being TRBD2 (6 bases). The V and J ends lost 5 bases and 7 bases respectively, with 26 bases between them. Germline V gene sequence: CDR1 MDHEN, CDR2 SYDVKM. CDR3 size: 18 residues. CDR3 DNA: TGTGCCAGCAGTCCCATGTGGTCCACCGGAGGGACGCACGGGGAGCTGTTTTTT. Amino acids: CASSPMWSTGGTHGELFF.

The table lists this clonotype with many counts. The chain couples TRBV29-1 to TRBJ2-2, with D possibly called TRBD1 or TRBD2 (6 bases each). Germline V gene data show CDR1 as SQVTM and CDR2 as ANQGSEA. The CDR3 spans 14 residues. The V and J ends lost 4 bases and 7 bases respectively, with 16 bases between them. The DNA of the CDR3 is TGCAGCGTTGGGGGGGCGCAAGAGCACGGGGAGCTGTTTTTT. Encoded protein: CSVGGAQEHGELFF.

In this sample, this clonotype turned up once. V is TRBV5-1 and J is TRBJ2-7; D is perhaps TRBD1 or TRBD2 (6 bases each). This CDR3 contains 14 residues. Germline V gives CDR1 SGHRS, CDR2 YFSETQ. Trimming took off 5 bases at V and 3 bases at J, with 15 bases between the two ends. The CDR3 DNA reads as TGCGCCAGCAGTTCGGGGGCAAGGGGCTACGAGCAGTACTTC. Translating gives CASSSGARGYEQYF.

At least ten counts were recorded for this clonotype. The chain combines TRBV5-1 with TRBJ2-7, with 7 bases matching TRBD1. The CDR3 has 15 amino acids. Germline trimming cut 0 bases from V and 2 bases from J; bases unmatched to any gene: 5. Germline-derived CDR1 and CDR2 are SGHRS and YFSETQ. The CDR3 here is CASSLGTGPPYEQYF. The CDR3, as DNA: TGCGCCAGCAGCTTGGGGACAGGACCCCCCTACGAGCAGTACTTC. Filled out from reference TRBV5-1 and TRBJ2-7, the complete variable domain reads KAGVTQTPRYLIKTRGQQVTLSCSPISGHRSVSWYQQTPGQGLQFLFEYFSETQRNKGNFPGRFSGRQFSNSRSEMNVSTLELGDSALYLCASSLGTGPPYEQYFGPGTRLTVT.

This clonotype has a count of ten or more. CDR3 in amino acids: CASSSKEAGETQYF. DNA of the CDR3: TGTGCCAGCAGCTCAAAGGAGGCGGGGGAGACCCAGTACTTC. This sequence joins TRBV5-8 and TRBJ2-5; TRBD2 might be the D (6 bases). The V gene's germline CDR1 is SGHTS and CDR2 YDEGEE. The length of the CDR3 is 14 residues. V was cut by 3 bases and J by 5 bases, with 14 bases left in between. The variable domain in full, completed from reference TRBV5-8 and TRBJ2-5, reads EAGVTQSPTHLIKTRGQQATLRCSPISGHTSVYWYQQALGLGLQFLLWYDEGEERNRGNFPPRFSGRQFPNYSSELNVNALELEDSALYLCASSSKEAGETQYFGPGTRLLVL.

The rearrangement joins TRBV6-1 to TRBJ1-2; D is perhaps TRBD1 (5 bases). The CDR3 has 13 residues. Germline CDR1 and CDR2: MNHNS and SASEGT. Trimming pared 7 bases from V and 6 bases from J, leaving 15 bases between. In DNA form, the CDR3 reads TGTGCCAGCATGTCGACAGTACCGGATGGCTACACCTTC. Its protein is CASMSTVPDGYTF.

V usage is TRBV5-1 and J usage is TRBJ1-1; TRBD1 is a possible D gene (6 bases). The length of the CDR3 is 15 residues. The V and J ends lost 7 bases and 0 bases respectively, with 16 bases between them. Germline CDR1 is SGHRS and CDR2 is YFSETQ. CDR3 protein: CASSPPDRMNTEAFF. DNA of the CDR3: TGCGCCAGCTCCCCCCCGGACAGAATGAACACTGAAGCTTTCTTT.

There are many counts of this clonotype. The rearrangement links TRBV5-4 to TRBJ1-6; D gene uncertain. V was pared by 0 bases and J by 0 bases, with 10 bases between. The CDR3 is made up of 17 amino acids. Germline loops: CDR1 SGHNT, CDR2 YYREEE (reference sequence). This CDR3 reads CASSLAAGSSYNSPLHF. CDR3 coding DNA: TGTGCCAGCAGCTTGGCCGCGGGCAGCTCCTATAATTCACCCCTCCACTTT.

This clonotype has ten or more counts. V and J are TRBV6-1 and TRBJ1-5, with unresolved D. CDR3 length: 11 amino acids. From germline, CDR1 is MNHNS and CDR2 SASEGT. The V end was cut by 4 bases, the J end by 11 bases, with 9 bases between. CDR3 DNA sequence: TGTGCCAGCAGTGTAGGTGGGGCCCAGCATTTT. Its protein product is CASSVGGAQHF.

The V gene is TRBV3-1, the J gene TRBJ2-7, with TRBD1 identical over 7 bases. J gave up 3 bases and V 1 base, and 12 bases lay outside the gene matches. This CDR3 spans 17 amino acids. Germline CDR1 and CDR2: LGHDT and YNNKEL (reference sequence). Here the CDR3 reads CASSQGLTGALFYEQYF. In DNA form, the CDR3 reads TGTGCCAGCAGCCAAGGCCTTACAGGGGCCTTATTCTACGAGCAGTACTTC.

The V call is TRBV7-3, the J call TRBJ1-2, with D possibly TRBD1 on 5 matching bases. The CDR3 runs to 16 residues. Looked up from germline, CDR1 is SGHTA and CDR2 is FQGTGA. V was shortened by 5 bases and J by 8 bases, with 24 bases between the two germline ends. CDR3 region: CASSTSLSGTDPGYTF. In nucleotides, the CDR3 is TGTGCCAGCAGCACCTCCTTATCCGGGACGGACCCCGGCTACACCTTC.